This entry lists 5 T cell receptor beta chains sequenced from one sample in a study of response to subunit inactivated influenza vaccine. TCRdb re-analysed the RT-PCR reads in MiXCR, keeping a single row per CDR3 protein. The data show around 570,000 distinct CDR3 sequences, around 8% seen once. The sample consisted of PBMCs from blood, taken about 23 months after vaccination. These receptors all come from a man aged 50-75 years who received an inactivated influenza vaccine.

This clonotype was observed at least ten times. The V call is TRBV5-5, the J call TRBJ2-7; 10 nucleotides match TRBD2. This CDR3 has 15 amino acids. Germline loops: CDR1 SGHKS, CDR2 YYEKEE (reference sequence). V shed 4 bases and J 0 bases; nucleotides not matched to a gene: 4. The CDR3 coding sequence is TGTGCCAGCAGCATTGGACTAGCGGACTCCTACGAGCAGTACTTC. Translation gives CASSIGLADSYEQYF.

The chain has TRBV29-1 and TRBJ1-3, with unresolved D. V was clipped by 5 bases and J by 0 bases, with 11 bases between them. CDR3 length: 14 amino acids. CDR1 and CDR2 (germline): SQVTM, ANQGSEA. As DNA, the CDR3 is TGCAGCGTTCAAGGGCGCAGCTCTGGAAACACCATATATTTT. Amino acid sequence: CSVQGRSSGNTIYF.

This clonotype has only a few counts. The chain links TRBV20-1 to TRBJ2-3, with TRBD1 matching 8 bases. Looked up from germline, CDR1 is DFQATT and CDR2 is SNEGSKA (reference sequence). This CDR3 has 13 residues. Trimming removed 8 bases from V and 2 bases from J; junction bases left unmatched: 6. CDR3 sequence reads: CSPRTGYTDTQYF. The CDR3 nucleotides are TGCAGTCCCAGGACAGGGTACACAGATACGCAGTATTTT.

The CDR3 loop reads CASSWRGGPGETQYF. The CDR3 bases are TGTGCCAGCAGTTGGCGAGGAGGACCGGGGGAGACCCAGTACTTC. The chain couples TRBV6-2 or TRBV6-3 to TRBJ2-5; D possibly corresponds to TRBD2 (5 bases). The V gene lost 4 bases and the J gene lost 5 bases, with 17 bases spanning the gap. The CDR3 contains 15 residues. Germline V lookup: CDR1 MNHEY, CDR2 SVGEGT.

Many counts were recorded for this clonotype. The germline gene is not matched at one end of the junction; a read error may be the cause. The chain employs TRBV5-1 and TRBJ1-5, with D possibly matching TRBD1 (5 bases). From germline, CDR1 is SGHRS and CDR2 YFSETQ. The CDR3 is 15 amino acids. CDR3 loop: CASSLDGGGNQPQHF. The DNA of the CDR3 is TGTGCCAGCAGCTTAGATGGAGGGGGCAATCAGCCCCAGCATTTT.